The clone carrying this T cell receptor (beta chain) was seen a single time. Its target is unknown. Other nucleotide sequences in the sample specify the same CDR3. Donors were Caucasian adults residing in Nashville, Tennessee, USA. The data stem from a study of shared clonotypes between healthy human individuals. Findings of the study overall: Naive subsets typically showed greater estimated richness than memory subsets.

On sorted subsets, replicate PCRs used approximately 190 ng DNA, or 30,000 or so T cell genomes. Clones were read by immunoSEQ multiplex PCR, and TCRdb kept only the in-frame ones, dropping some. The table records 2 million to 2.5 million clones, approximately 93% of them present only once. The sequenced sample was naive CD4+ T cells from PBMCs. Subset here: CD45RA+ positively selected. The receptor was derived from a young man in good health. Some clones in this sample may be carry-over from other donors' samples.

The CDR3 loop is CASSLRTSGRYEQYF. The CDR3 DNA sequence: TGTGCCAGCAGTCTCAGGACTAGCGGGAGATACGAGCAGTACTTC. This rearrangement joins TRBV28 to TRBJ2-7, with TRBD2 matching 13 bases. This CDR3 is built from 15 residues. After removal of 5 bases from V and 4 bases from J, the junction contained 5 bases not matched to a gene. Germline V gene lookup returns CDR1 MDHEN and CDR2 SYDVKM. Full variable domain (rest looked up from reference TRBV28 and TRBJ2-7): DVKVTQSSRYLVKRTGEKVFLECVQDMDHENMFWYRQDPGLGLRLIYFSYDVKMKEKGDIPEGYSVSREKKERFSLILESASTNQTSMYLCASSLRTSGRYEQYFGPGTRLTVT.